One and the same sample provided the 22 T cell receptor beta chains below, sequenced in a study of blood T cell repertoires in COVID-19. Measured with immunoSEQ multiplex PCR; TCRdb has only the in-frame clones, and not every one. The repertoire holds under 300,000 clones, with approximately 87% as singletons. Sequencing was carried out using peripheral blood. The receptor set was obtained from a man in his 60s with acute or convalescent COVID-19.

The gene calls are TRBV19 and TRBJ2-1, with 7 bases that match TRBD1. Unmatched junction bases numbered 13, after V lost 5 bases and J lost 0 bases. CDR1 is LNHDA, CDR2 SQIVND, per germline (reference sequence). There are 18 residues in the CDR3. In DNA form, the CDR3 reads TGTGCCAGTAGTCCACCCAGGGGACAGAGGAGCTCCTACAATGAGCAGTTCTTC. As protein: CASSPPRGQRSSYNEQFF.

This clone was found once. The J gene is TRBJ1-6, the V gene TRBV6-5; the D is unclear. With 6 bases removed from V and 0 bases from J, the gap between germline ends came to 9 bases. The CDR3 contains 15 residues. The germline V gene has CDR1 MNHEY and CDR2 SVGAGI. The CDR3 region is CASSLQSSYNSPLHF. The CDR3 region has the DNA TGTGCCAGCAGCCTACAGAGCTCCTATAATTCACCCCTCCACTTT.

The chain has TRBV24-1 and TRBJ2-3; TRBD2 matches at 12 bases. The germline CDR1 and CDR2 sequences are KGHDR and SFDVKD. The CDR3 sequence is 16 residues long. The V segment lost 5 bases and the J segment 4 bases; nucleotides outside the gene matches: 6. CDR3 loop: CATSAPLAGGSDTQYF. In DNA form, the CDR3 reads TGTGCCACCAGTGCTCCACTAGCGGGAGGTTCAGATACGCAGTATTTT.

This chain uses TRBV7-2 with TRBJ1-2; no clear D gene. The CDR3 is made up of 15 amino acids. Trimming left V 1 base short and J 8 bases short, with 17 bases between. Germline CDR1 SGHTA, CDR2 FQGNSA. The CDR3: CASSLGVNEARGYTF. The DNA for the CDR3 is TGTGCCAGCAGCTTAGGGGTGAACGAGGCAAGAGGCTACACCTTC.

This clone was detected only once. The chain couples TRBV29-1 to TRBJ2-7, with 9 bases identical to TRBD1. V dropped 3 bases and J dropped 0; count of bases not matched to a gene: 3. CDR1 SQVTM and CDR2 ANQGSEA come from the germline V gene. The CDR3 length is 14 residues. For the CDR3, the DNA is TGCAGCGTTGAGGGGACAGGGTTCTCCTACGAGCAGTACTTC. Its translation is CSVEGTGFSYEQYF.

The rearrangement links TRBV27 to TRBJ2-1, with D perhaps TRBD1 (6 bases). CDR1 is MNHEY and CDR2 is SMNVEV in the germline V gene (reference sequence). V lost 0 bases, J lost 10 bases, and 19 bases lay in between. This CDR3 region has 16 residues. CDR3 residues: CASSLSVLGGWGEQFF. CDR3 DNA sequence: TGTGCCAGCAGTTTATCCGTACTAGGGGGATGGGGGGAGCAGTTCTTC.

As DNA, the CDR3 is TGTGCCAGCAGCCCCAGGGACAGCCCTAACTATGGCTACACCTTC. Protein product: CASSPRDSPNYGYTF. The rearrangement links TRBV9 to TRBJ1-2; 7 bases line up with TRBD1. With V trimmed by 4 bases and J by 0 bases, 6 bases remained unmatched. CDR3 size: 15 residues. Germline loops: CDR1 SGDLS, CDR2 YYNGEE.

There are a few counts of this clone. The genes are TRBV28 and TRBJ2-7; 7 bases align to TRBD2. With V trimmed by 9 bases and J by 5 bases, 13 bases remained unmatched. Germline CDR1 reads MDHEN; CDR2 reads SYDVKM. There are 14 residues in the CDR3. The CDR3 here is CASGVRRESNEQYF. The CDR3 DNA sequence: TGTGCCAGTGGAGTGCGGCGGGAGTCGAACGAGCAGTACTTC. The complete variable domain, with remaining parts taken from reference TRBV28 and TRBJ2-7, reads DVKVTQSSRYLVKRTGEKVFLECVQDMDHENMFWYRQDPGLGLRLIYFSYDVKMKEKGDIPEGYSVSREKKERFSLILESASTNQTSMYLCASGVRRESNEQYFGPGTRLTVT.

This chain links TRBV11-3 with TRBJ2-3; no clear D gene. The CDR3 spans 14 residues. Germline lookup yields CDR1 SGHNT and CDR2 YENEEA. V gave up 6 bases and J gave up 0 bases, with 10 bases separating them. The CDR3 is CASRTSGSTDTQYF. For the CDR3, the DNA is TGTGCCAGCAGGACCTCAGGCAGCACAGATACGCAGTATTTT.

This rearrangement joins TRBV27 to TRBJ1-2; 10 bases line up with TRBD1. The CDR3 spans 14 residues. CDR1 is MNHEY, CDR2 SMNVEV, per germline (reference sequence). V trimming: 5 bases; J trimming: 7 bases; junction bases outside the gene matches: 7. This CDR3 reads CASSPIDRGLGYTF. CDR3 in DNA: TGTGCCAGCAGTCCGATTGACAGGGGGCTTGGCTACACCTTC.

The chain recombines TRBV27 with TRBJ2-3, with a possible D match to TRBD2 (6 bases). CDR3 length: 18 amino acids. CDR1 and CDR2 (germline): MNHEY, SMNVEV (reference sequence). V lost 4 bases and J 7 bases, leaving 27 bases between the germline ends. The CDR3 loop reads CASSSSELGGPASYTQYF. The CDR3 nucleotides are TGTGCCAGCAGTTCCTCTGAGCTTGGAGGGCCGGCATCATATACGCAGTATTTT.

The table lists this clone with a count of one. The CDR3 is CASSSLQGANSEAFF. As DNA, the CDR3 is TGTGCCAGCAGTTCCTTACAGGGGGCCAACTCTGAAGCTTTCTTT. The V and J genes are TRBV27 and TRBJ1-1; TRBD1 agrees at 9 bases. The CDR3 loop spans 15 amino acids. The V and J ends lost 4 bases and 6 bases, in that order; junction bases with no gene match: 9. Germline V gene data show CDR1 as MNHEY and CDR2 as SMNVEV (reference sequence).

The CDR3 here is CASSLRGGTSYEQYF. The CDR3 DNA reads as TGTGCCAGCAGCTTACGCGGGGGTACCTCCTACGAGCAGTACTTC. V is TRBV7-6 and J is TRBJ2-7; 7 nucleotides agree with TRBD2. The CDR3 spans 15 residues. The germline V gene has CDR1 SGHVS and CDR2 FNYEAQ. The V gene end was trimmed by 2 bases and the J gene end by 0 bases; junction bases not matched to a gene: 4.

This chain connects TRBV5-1 to TRBJ2-3; TRBD2 agrees at 8 bases. Germline CDR1 and CDR2: SGHRS and YFSETQ. J gave up 6 bases and V 2 bases, and 14 bases lay outside the gene matches. The CDR3 contains 17 residues. In nucleotides, the CDR3 is TGCGCCAGCAGCTTCTCGTCGCCGGGAGCGGGGGAGGATACGCAGTATTTT. It yields the protein CASSFSSPGAGEDTQYF.

The chain couples TRBV30 to TRBJ2-2, with 10 bases lining up with TRBD2. V dropped 7 bases and J dropped 7; count of bases not matched to a gene: 0. The CDR3 runs to 11 residues. Germline V gene data show CDR1 as GTSNPN and CDR2 as SVGIG (reference sequence). CDR3 sequence: CALAGGGELFF. In nucleotides, the CDR3 is TGTGCCTTAGCGGGAGGCGGGGAGCTGTTTTTT.

The chain combines TRBV19 with TRBJ1-2, with 11 bases fitting TRBD1. This CDR3 has 15 residues. The V segment lost 3 bases and the J segment 2 bases; nucleotides outside the gene matches: 2. The germline CDR1 and CDR2 sequences are LNHDA and SQIVND (reference sequence). In DNA, the CDR3 is TGTGCCAGTAGTATGTGGACAGGGGGCAACTATGGCTACACCTTC. It yields the protein CASSMWTGGNYGYTF.

The V gene is TRBV4-3, the J gene TRBJ1-6; D unresolved. The CDR3 totals 15 residues. CDR1 and CDR2 from the germline V gene are LGHNA and YSLEER. The germline V and J ends were trimmed by 0 bases and 7 bases, with 10 bases remaining between them. CDR3 residues: CASSQDARHNSPLHF. DNA of the CDR3: TGCGCCAGCAGCCAAGATGCCAGGCACAATTCACCCCTCCACTTT.

This CDR3 is CASSQAPHRGRGNEKLFF. The CDR3 nucleotides are TGCGCCAGCAGCCAAGCTCCCCACAGGGGGCGCGGTAATGAAAAACTGTTTTTT. This chain joins TRBV4-3 and TRBJ1-4; 9 bases are a match to TRBD1. The ends lost 1 base at V and 4 bases at J; junction bases unmatched: 10. This CDR3 is built from 18 residues. Per germline, CDR1 LGHNA and CDR2 YSLEER.

The V gene is TRBV24-1, the J gene TRBJ2-7; 10 nucleotides line up with TRBD1. Germline V gene lookup returns CDR1 KGHDR and CDR2 SFDVKD. The CDR3 is 15 amino acids. V lost 4 bases, J lost 4 bases, and 6 bases stayed unmatched. CDR3 amino acids: CATSDPGTGVYEQYF. CDR3 DNA sequence: TGTGCCACCAGTGACCCGGGGACAGGGGTTTACGAGCAGTACTTC.

This chain links TRBV4-1 with TRBJ1-5, with D possibly TRBD1 on 5 matching bases. The V and J ends lost 1 base and 5 bases respectively, with 21 bases between them. Looked up from germline, CDR1 is MGHRA and CDR2 is YSYEKL. The CDR3 sequence is 18 residues long. This CDR3 reads CASSQGLRGWREDQPQHF. CDR3 DNA sequence: TGCGCCAGCAGCCAAGGCCTAAGGGGTTGGCGAGAGGATCAGCCCCAGCATTTT.

The table lists this clone with a count of one. The chain has TRBV7-9 and TRBJ2-5; a possible D gene is TRBD1 (6 bases). CDR1 is SEHNR and CDR2 is FQNEAQ in the germline V gene (reference sequence). This CDR3 is 15 amino acids long. Trimming left V 4 bases short and J 1 base short, with 13 bases between. The chain's CDR3 is CASSSHRASQETQYF. The CDR3 DNA sequence: TGTGCCAGCAGCTCCCACAGGGCCTCCCAAGAGACCCAGTACTTC.

CDR3 region: CASSPGANYGYTF. DNA of the CDR3: TGTGCCAGCAGCCCGGGGGCTAACTATGGCTACACCTTC. The chain carries TRBV6-4 and TRBJ1-2; TRBD1 is a possible D gene (5 bases). CDR1 is MRHNA, CDR2 SNTAGT, per germline. This CDR3 is built from 13 residues. Deletions cut 6 bases from V and 0 bases from J, with 8 bases between.